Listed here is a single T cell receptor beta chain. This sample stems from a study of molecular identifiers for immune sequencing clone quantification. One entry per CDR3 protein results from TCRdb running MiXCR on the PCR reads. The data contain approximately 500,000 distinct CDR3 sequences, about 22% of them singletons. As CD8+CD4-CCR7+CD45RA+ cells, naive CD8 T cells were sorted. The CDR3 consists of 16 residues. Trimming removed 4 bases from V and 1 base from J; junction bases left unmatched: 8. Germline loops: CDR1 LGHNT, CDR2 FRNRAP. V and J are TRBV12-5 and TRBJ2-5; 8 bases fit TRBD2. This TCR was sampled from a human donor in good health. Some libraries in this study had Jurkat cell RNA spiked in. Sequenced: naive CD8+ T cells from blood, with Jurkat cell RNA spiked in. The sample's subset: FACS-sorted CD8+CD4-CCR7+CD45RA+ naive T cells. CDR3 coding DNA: TGTGCTAGTGGTTCCCCGACTAGCGAATTCCAAGAGACCCAGTACTTC. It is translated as CASGSPTSEFQETQYF.